The entry that follows covers one T cell receptor (beta chain) sequence. Its antigen remains undetermined. One base away there is no much larger clone; base qualities are not given. This specimen belongs to a study of blood T cell repertoires in COVID-19 (dated by TCRdb to the early 2020s). Regarding the research as a whole: Samples covering the acute and convalescent phases of COVID-19 were provided by collaborators in the United States, Italy and Spain. Where HLA class I and class II types were available, the types were taken from metadata supplied by the sample provider, not from assay-based typing. The repertoires were made available in a free public database intended to serve as a resource for research on the immune response to SARS-CoV-2. Samples came from the ongoing ImmuneRACE study (first 160 participants) plus 1,254 subjects from 6 global collaborators. Nearly every sample came with metadata listing a de-identified subject ID, COVID-19 status, age in years and sex. The prospective study material was composed of cDNA or gDNA derived from T cells, B-cell-depleted T cells, or PBMCs. Deeply sampled blood TCRbeta repertoires from subjects exposed to, actively infected with, or recovered from COVID-19 were included in the dataset.

TCRbeta CDR3 regions were amplified from genomic DNA by means of the immunoSEQ Assay, a bias-controlled multiplex PCR. On the study's bioinformatics: Within the assay, amplification of reference gene primers was used to estimate how many nucleated cells each sample contained. To quantify the absolute abundance of each unique TCRbeta CDR3 rearrangement, sequence reads were collapsed and filtered. For each sample, productive Simpson clonality was calculated by taking the square root of Simpson's diversity index across productive rearrangements. TCRdb carries this immuneACCESS record with in-frame sequences only. Its versions omit some clonotypes, under half of them owing to an unresolved V gene in the studies checked, with the rest unexplained. V and J calls and clone size follow that table, whereas D and trimming were derived from the DNA. The sample contains 120,000 to 150,000 clones, around 80% of them found a single time. The top ten clonotypes cover approximately 3.6% of the sample.

Whole blood was collected in K2EDTA tubes by collaborating institutions according to the institutions' own protocols. Collaborator samples were shipped for TCRbeta analysis as frozen whole blood, isolated PBMCs, or DNA extracted from either sample type. The CDR3 sequence holds 15 residues, the cysteine and phenylalanine included. Left in the record is the CDR3 DNA by itself, 45 bases read in frame from the first base. The germline V gene provides CDR1 MNHEY and CDR2 SVGEGT. Between the V and J ends, shortened by 5 bases and 8 bases respectively, the junction contains 18 bases. Overall study results and their limits: The quantity of clinical and demographic metadata differed by source and by participant and was supplied without curation.

The V and J segments used are TRBV6-2 or TRBV6-3 and TRBJ1-4; the best D guess is TRBD1, with 5 bases matching. This receptor was taken from a man between 60 and 75 years old with acute or convalescent COVID-19. Sequencing was carried out using peripheral blood. The CDR3 in this case is CASSGARKIGEKLFF. At the DNA level, the sequence is TGTGCCAGCAGTGGGGCCCGAAAAATTGGAGAAAAACTGTTTTTT.